This passage covers 14 T cell receptor beta chains from one sample sequenced in a study of T-cell reconstitution after alpha-beta-depleted transplantation in children. Unique molecular identifiers were used to barcode this TCRbeta library. Each CDR3 protein is one row after TCRdb ran MiXCR on the PCR reads. The sample consists of hundreds of thousands of distinct CDR3 sequences, around 10% of them appearing once. Specimen: PBMCs from the stem cell graft donor, collected from the stem cell graft. All receptors come from a human donor who donated a stem cell graft to a child with acute lymphoblastic leukemia.

This clonotype turned up a few times. CDR3 bases: TGTGCCAGCAGGGGATCTGGAAACACCATATATTTT. Its translation: CASRGSGNTIYF. The V call is TRBV2, the J call TRBJ1-3; D is undetermined. Germline CDR1 reads SNHLY; CDR2 reads FYNNEI. The V end was cut by 6 bases, the J end by 1 base, with 4 bases between. The CDR3 totals 12 residues.

In its sample, this clonotype was seen many times. The rearrangement links TRBV7-2 to TRBJ1-3; D unclear. Between the trimmed V and J ends, which lost 5 bases and 0 bases, there was a span of 11 bases. CDR1 is SGHTA and CDR2 is FQGNSA in the germline V gene. This CDR3 region has 15 residues. The CDR3 here is CASSLRQFSGNTIYF. The CDR3 DNA sequence: TGTGCCAGCAGCCTCCGACAATTCTCTGGAAACACCATATATTTT.

This clonotype has only a few counts. The chain carries TRBV6-1 and TRBJ2-1; perhaps TRBD1 as D (5 bases). This CDR3 has 14 amino acids. V lost 7 bases to trimming and J lost 8 bases, with 18 bases between them. Germline V gene sequence: CDR1 MNHNS, CDR2 SASEGT. CDR3 sequence reads: CASNSRSRVHEQFF. The CDR3, as DNA: TGTGCCAGCAACTCACGGAGCAGGGTACATGAGCAGTTCTTC.

The chain employs TRBV18 and TRBJ2-5, with 12 nucleotides matching TRBD2. Germline V gives CDR1 KGHSH, CDR2 LQKENI. The CDR3 loop spans 17 amino acids. Trimming removed 3 bases from V and 5 bases from J; junction bases left unmatched: 10. Here the CDR3 DNA reads TGTGCCAGCTCACCGACTAGCGGGGGTCCCTACACGGAGACCCAGTACTTC. Its protein product is CASSPTSGGPYTETQYF.

This clonotype was detected a few times. This chain connects TRBV7-2 to TRBJ1-1; possibly TRBD1 for D (6 bases). The germline V and J ends were trimmed by 1 base and 3 bases, with 12 bases remaining between them. Germline V gene data show CDR1 as SGHTA and CDR2 as FQGNSA. The CDR3 loop spans 15 amino acids. The CDR3 protein is CASSLEGGGDTEAFF. CDR3 sequence (DNA): TGTGCCAGCAGCTTAGAGGGAGGGGGGGACACTGAAGCTTTCTTT. Variable domain in full (rest from reference TRBV7-2 and TRBJ1-1): GAGVSQSPSNKVTEKGKDVELRCDPISGHTALYWYRQSLGQGLEFLIYFQGNSAPDKSGLPSDRFSAERTGGSVSTLTIQRTQQEDSAVYLCASSLEGGGDTEAFFGQGTRLTVV.

The CDR3 bases are TGTGCCAGCAGCTCCCGGAGGGGGACGGCTGAAGCTTTCTTT. Translating gives CASSSRRGTAEAFF. The chain combines TRBV11-3 with TRBJ1-1; a weak D match, TRBD1 (6 bases). V lost 4 bases, J lost 6 bases, and 15 bases lay in between. Germline V lookup: CDR1 SGHNT, CDR2 YENEEA. There are 14 residues in the CDR3.

In its sample, this clonotype was seen many times. The chain uses TRBV10-3 and TRBJ1-1; D ambiguous. There are 12 residues in the CDR3. The germline V and J ends were trimmed by 4 bases and 4 bases, with 7 bases remaining between them. Germline loops: CDR1 ENHRY, CDR2 SYGVKD. In nucleotides, the CDR3 is TGTGCCATCAGTGCAGGAGGCACTGAAGCTTTCTTT. This gives the protein CAISAGGTEAFF.

This clonotype came up a few times. This chain uses TRBV4-2 with TRBJ2-5, with 7 bases identical to TRBD2. CDR1 and CDR2 (germline): LGHNA, YNFKEQ. The J segment lost 5 bases and the V segment lost 4 bases, leaving 16 bases of the junction unmatched. The CDR3 is 17 residues long. The DNA of the CDR3 is TGTGCCAGCAGCCCTGGGAGGGAGGTAATTCGGAGGGAGACCCAGTACTTC. It encodes CASSPGREVIRRETQYF.

This clonotype was counted only a few times. CDR3 nucleotides: TGTGCCAGCAGATATGGACAGAGCTCCTATAATTCACCCCTCCACTTT. Protein: CASRYGQSSYNSPLHF. V gene TRBV5-4 combines with J gene TRBJ1-6; D is perhaps TRBD1 (6 bases). V was trimmed by 5 bases and J by 0 bases, leaving 12 bases between them. Germline V lookup: CDR1 SGHNT, CDR2 YYREEE (reference sequence). The length of the CDR3 is 16 residues.

Many counts were recorded for this clonotype. V and J are TRBV27 and TRBJ2-7; TRBD2 agrees at 9 bases. Per the germline V gene, CDR1 is MNHEY and CDR2 is SMNVEV (reference sequence). Trimming took 6 bases from V and 2 from J; bases not matched to a gene: 17. The CDR3 has 18 residues. This CDR3 reads CASSRAGLGAGGPYEQYF. The CDR3 nucleotides read TGTGCCAGCAGCCGCGCTGGTCTCGGAGCGGGGGGCCCCTACGAGCAGTACTTC.

This clonotype was seen a few times. The chain employs TRBV5-4 and TRBJ2-7, with 10 positions matching TRBD1. This CDR3 spans 17 amino acids. CDR1 is SGHNT, CDR2 YYREEE, per germline (reference sequence). With 4 bases clipped from V and 5 bases from J, the junction kept 15 bases outside the gene matches. CDR3 bases: TGTGCCAGCAGCCCGAGACAGGGGGCAGGAAGAATCGACGAGCAGTACTTC. Encoded protein: CASSPRQGAGRIDEQYF.

This clonotype was found a few times. The chain couples TRBV5-6 to TRBJ2-7, with D possibly matching TRBD2 (5 bases). The CDR3 extends over 14 amino acids. Per germline, CDR1 SGHDT and CDR2 YYEEEE. V shed 3 bases and J shed 3 bases, with 13 bases lying between them. The DNA for the CDR3 is TGTGCCAGCAGCTCCCCCGGGATCGGCTACGAGCAGTACTTC. It encodes CASSSPGIGYEQYF.

This clonotype appeared many times. V is TRBV27 and J is TRBJ2-7; possibly TRBD1 or TRBD2 for D (5 bases each). V was clipped by 2 bases and J by 7 bases, with 24 bases between them. CDR3 length: 17 amino acids. Germline CDR1 reads MNHEY; CDR2 reads SMNVEV (reference sequence). The CDR3 spells CASSLRTPGPLGKEQYF. CDR3 sequence (DNA): TGTGCCAGCAGTTTAAGAACGCCGGGGCCGCTAGGGAAGGAGCAGTACTTC.

V gene TRBV7-2 combines with J gene TRBJ1-1, with D possibly TRBD1 on 5 matching bases. The CDR3 sequence is 16 residues long. Looked up from germline, CDR1 is SGHTA and CDR2 is FQGNSA. Trimming stripped 5 bases from V and 11 bases from J, with 27 bases between. The CDR3 bases are TGTGCCAGCAGCATCGGGACGGAGATTGGGATCACAGGTGCTTTCTTT. It codes for CASSIGTEIGITGAFF.